This is a list of T cell receptor beta chains from one sample in a study of radiotherapy plus CTLA-4 blockade in lung cancer. Sequencing used immunoSEQ multiplex PCR; TCRdb keeps in-frame clones, though not all of them. The data show around 44,000 clones, with 80% to 90% seen just once and over 15% held by the top ten. Sequenced here: peripheral blood, sampled from a patient treated with radiotherapy plus ipilimumab. These receptors originate from a human donor with non-small cell lung cancer that progressed on radiotherapy plus ipilimumab. Some clones in this sample may be carry-over from other donors' samples. Both conserved end residues are part of each CDR3. D genes are given only for firm matches. Some rows have no size entry. The others give once, few or many, or a class for an expanded clone.

v_gene	d_gene	abundance	j_gene	CDR3aa	CDR3nt
TRBV12-5	TRBD1	.	TRBJ2-1	CASGLQGAGDEQFF	TGTGCTAGTGGGCTACAGGGGGCGGGAGACGAGCAGTTCTTC
TRBV11-2	.	.	TRBJ2-5	CASSRGQETQYF	TGTGCCAGCAGCCGGGGGCAAGAGACCCAGTACTTC
TRBV30	TRBD1	.	TRBJ1-3	CAWSYRDRGLGNTIYF	TGTGCCTGGAGTTACCGGGACAGGGGCCTTGGAAACACCATATATTTT
TRBV11-2	.	.	TRBJ2-7	CASSLDGGNEQYF	TGTGCCAGCAGCTTAGATGGTGGCAACGAGCAGTACTTC
TRBV10-2	TRBD1	.	TRBJ1-2	CASSGGNPGYTF	TGCGCCAGCTCAGGGGGTAACCCTGGCTACACCTTC
TRBV7-3	TRBD2	.	TRBJ2-1	CASSLLAGVYNEQFF	TGTGCCAGCAGCTTGCTAGCGGGGGTCTACAATGAGCAGTTCTTC
TRBV11-2	.	.	TRBJ1-1	CASSLLVAGRAFF	TGTGCCAGCAGCTTGCTTGTTGCTGGGAGGGCTTTCTTT
TRBV11-2	.	once	TRBJ1-1	CASSLVRQSINTEAFF	TGTGCCAGCAGCTTAGTGAGACAGTCTATTAACACTGAAGCTTTCTTT
TRBV4-3	TRBD2	once	TRBJ2-1	CASSQEWASGSSGEQFF	TGCGCCAGCAGCCAAGAGTGGGCTAGCGGGAGCAGTGGTGAGCAGTTCTTC
TRBV30	TRBD1	once	TRBJ1-4	CAWRGGQGGEKLFF	TGTGCCTGGAGAGGCGGACAGGGTGGGGAAAAACTGTTTTTT
TRBV6-1	TRBD1	.	TRBJ2-7	CASSDPGTAWNEQYF	TGTGCCAGCAGCGACCCTGGGACAGCGTGGAACGAGCAGTACTTC
TRBV29-1	.	.	TRBJ2-1	CSVEDLPNEQFF	TGCAGCGTTGAAGATCTCCCCAATGAGCAGTTCTTC
TRBV2	.	.	TRBJ2-5	CASRTSGTLEETQYF	TGTGCCAGCAGAACCTCCGGGACACTGGAAGAGACCCAGTACTTC
TRBV6-1	.	.	TRBJ1-2	CASSEIPGYYGYTF	TGTGCCAGCAGTGAGATACCAGGTTACTATGGCTACACCTTC
TRBV2	TRBD2	.	TRBJ2-1	CASKYLAGDYNEQFF	TGTGCCAGCAAATACCTAGCGGGGGATTACAATGAGCAGTTCTTC
TRBV5-1	TRBD1	.	TRBJ2-7	CASSPRRTGIEQYF	TGCGCCAGCAGCCCTCGTCGGACAGGGATCGAGCAGTACTTC
TRBV10-3	TRBD1	.	TRBJ2-1	CAISKSQTGGAYNEQFF	TGTGCCATCAGTAAATCTCAGACAGGGGGCGCCTACAATGAGCAGTTCTTC
TRBV6-1	.	.	TRBJ1-3	CASSGQVNVGNTIYF	TGTGCCAGCAGTGGGCAGGTTAACGTTGGAAACACCATATATTTT
TRBV5-1	.	few	TRBJ1-1	CASSLMGDRNTEAFF	TGCGCCAGCAGCTTGATGGGTGACAGGAACACTGAAGCTTTCTTT
TRBV5-1	TRBD1	.	TRBJ2-5	CASSAGTGDKETQYF	TGCGCCAGCAGCGCCGGCACAGGGGATAAAGAGACCCAGTACTTC
TRBV4-3	TRBD2	.	TRBJ2-7	CASSQDTQRDPYEQYF	TGCGCCAGCAGCCAAGATACCCAGCGGGACCCCTACGAGCAGTACTTC
TRBV4-3	TRBD1	.	TRBJ1-2	CASSQETGGEYGYTF	TGCGCCAGCAGCCAAGAGACAGGGGGCGAATATGGCTACACCTTC
TRBV4-1	.	.	TRBJ1-2	CASSPGGYSYGYTF	TGCGCCAGCAGCCCCGGGGGATATAGCTATGGCTACACCTTC
TRBV10-3	TRBD2	.	TRBJ2-7	CAISAPTSGRSEQYF	TGTGCCATCAGTGCCCCGACTAGCGGGAGGTCCGAGCAGTACTTC
TRBV7-2	TRBD2	.	TRBJ2-5	CASSNYPREGGETQYF	TGTGCCAGCTCGAATTACCCCCGGGAGGGGGGGGAGACCCAGTACTTC
TRBV28	TRBD1	.	TRBJ2-5	CASSFRPGQGEGETQYF	TGTGCCAGCAGTTTCCGGCCCGGACAGGGTGAGGGAGAGACCCAGTACTTC
TRBV27	TRBD2	once	TRBJ2-7	CASSFLAGENYEQYF	TGTGCCAGCAGTTTTTTAGCGGGGGAAAACTACGAGCAGTACTTC
TRBV7-9	.	.	TRBJ1-4	CASSFGYGGASNEKLFF	TGTGCCAGCAGCTTTGGTTATGGTGGGGCTTCTAATGAAAAACTGTTTTTT
TRBV5-5	.	.	TRBJ1-4	CASSFSRRNEKLFF	TGTGCCAGCAGCTTTAGCAGACGTAATGAAAAACTGTTTTTT
TRBV7-8	TRBD2	.	TRBJ2-3	CASSLVAGVHTQYF	TGTGCCAGCAGCTTAGTGGCGGGAGTCCATACGCAGTATTTT
TRBV4-3	TRBD1	few	TRBJ1-2	CASSHHTGANYGYTF	TGCGCCAGCAGCCACCACACAGGGGCTAACTATGGCTACACCTTC
TRBV5-1	.	.	TRBJ2-5	CASSLEGLETQYF	TGCGCCAGCAGCTTGGAGGGGTTGGAGACCCAGTACTTC
TRBV19	.	.	TRBJ1-3	CASSIGQIGNTIYF	TGTGCCAGTAGTATCGGACAGATCGGAAACACCATATATTTT
TRBV2	.	few	TRBJ1-5	CASNQQTSQPQHF	TGTGCCAGCAACCAACAGACGTCGCAGCCCCAGCATTTT
TRBV4-1	TRBD2	.	TRBJ2-5	CASSQALAGAQETQYF	TGCGCCAGCAGCCAAGCGCTAGCGGGTGCCCAAGAGACCCAGTACTTC
TRBV27	TRBD1	.	TRBJ2-7	CASSLRTGTYEQYF	TGTGCCAGCAGTTTGAGGACAGGCACCTACGAGCAGTACTTC
TRBV7-3	TRBD2	few	TRBJ2-2	CASSLTSGGAAGELFF	TGTGCCAGCAGCCTGACTAGCGGGGGGGCTGCCGGGGAGCTGTTTTTT
TRBV11-3	.	.	TRBJ2-3	CASSSRGGARDTQYF	TGTGCCAGCAGCTCACGAGGGGGGGCAAGAGATACGCAGTATTTT
TRBV30	.	.	TRBJ2-7	CAWERGGAYEQYF	TGTGCCTGGGAAAGGGGGGGGGCCTACGAGCAGTACTTC
TRBV10-2	.	.	TRBJ1-5	CATAPGNSNQPQHF	TGCGCCACCGCGCCGGGGAATAGCAATCAGCCCCAGCATTTT
TRBV7-6	TRBD2	.	TRBJ2-5	CASSLRGSGRPFQETQYF	TGTGCCAGCAGCCTTCGTGGTAGCGGGAGGCCATTCCAAGAGACCCAGTACTTC
TRBV7-3	TRBD1	few	TRBJ1-1	CASSLEGAGTEAFF	TGTGCCAGCAGCTTAGAGGGGGCTGGAACTGAAGCTTTCTTT
TRBV7-7	TRBD2	.	TRBJ2-1	CASSRGTSGSQNNEQFF	TGTGCCAGCAGCCGAGGGACTAGCGGGAGCCAGAACAATGAGCAGTTCTTC
TRBV4-1	.	.	TRBJ2-1	CASSQVPRTVSSYNEQFF	TGCGCCAGCAGCCAAGTCCCCCGAACGGTAAGCTCCTACAATGAGCAGTTCTTC
TRBV11-2	TRBD1	.	TRBJ1-1	CASRHTGGIPHLEAFF	TGTGCCAGCAGGCACACAGGGGGCATCCCTCACTTGGAAGCTTTCTTT
TRBV6-1	.	.	TRBJ2-1	CASSEMDRGAEQFF	TGTGCCAGCAGTGAGATGGACCGCGGGGCGGAGCAGTTCTTC
TRBV4-1	TRBD1	.	TRBJ1-1	CASSHRGSDSTEAFF	TGCGCCAGCAGCCACAGGGGGAGTGATAGCACTGAAGCTTTCTTT
TRBV5-1	.	once	TRBJ2-7	CASSAPPEEQYF	TGCGCCAGCAGCGCTCCACCGGAGGAGCAGTACTTC
TRBV2	.	.	TRBJ1-5	CASSEAEGYQPQHF	TGTGCCAGCAGTGAAGCAGAGGGATATCAGCCCCAGCATTTT
TRBV11-2	.	.	TRBJ2-7	CASSLGIQGTEQYF	TGTGCCAGCAGCTTGGGAATACAGGGCACCGAGCAGTACTTC
TRBV9	TRBD1	.	TRBJ2-1	CASSPGDRDYNEQFF	TGTGCCAGCAGCCCAGGGGACAGGGACTACAATGAGCAGTTCTTC
TRBV27	TRBD1	.	TRBJ2-1	CASRTGGKNEQFF	TGTGCCAGCAGGACAGGGGGGAAAAATGAGCAGTTCTTC
TRBV7-3	.	.	TRBJ1-1	CASSVVGNTEAFF	TGTGCCAGCAGCGTTGTCGGGAACACTGAAGCTTTCTTT
TRBV7-9	.	.	TRBJ2-1	CASSLGLNNEQFF	TGTGCCAGCAGCTTGGGCCTAAACAATGAGCAGTTCTTC
TRBV18	.	once	TRBJ2-1	CASSPRGDLSYNEQFF	TGTGCCAGCTCACCACGGGGGGACCTCTCCTACAATGAGCAGTTCTTC